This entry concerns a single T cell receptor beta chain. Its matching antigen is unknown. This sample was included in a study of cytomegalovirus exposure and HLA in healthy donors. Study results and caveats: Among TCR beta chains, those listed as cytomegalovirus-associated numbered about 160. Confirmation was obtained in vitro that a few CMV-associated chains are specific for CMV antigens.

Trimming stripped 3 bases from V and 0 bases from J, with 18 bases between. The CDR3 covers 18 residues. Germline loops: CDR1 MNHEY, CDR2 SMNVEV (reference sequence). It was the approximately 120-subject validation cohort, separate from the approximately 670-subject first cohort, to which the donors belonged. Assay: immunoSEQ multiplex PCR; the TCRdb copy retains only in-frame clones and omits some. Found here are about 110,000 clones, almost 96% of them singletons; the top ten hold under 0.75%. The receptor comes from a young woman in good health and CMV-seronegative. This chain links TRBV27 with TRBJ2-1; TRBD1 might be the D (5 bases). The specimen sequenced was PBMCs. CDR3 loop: CASSFGDIDSFSYNEQFF. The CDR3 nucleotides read TGTGCCAGCAGTTTTGGGGATATAGACAGCTTCTCCTACAATGAGCAGTTCTTC.